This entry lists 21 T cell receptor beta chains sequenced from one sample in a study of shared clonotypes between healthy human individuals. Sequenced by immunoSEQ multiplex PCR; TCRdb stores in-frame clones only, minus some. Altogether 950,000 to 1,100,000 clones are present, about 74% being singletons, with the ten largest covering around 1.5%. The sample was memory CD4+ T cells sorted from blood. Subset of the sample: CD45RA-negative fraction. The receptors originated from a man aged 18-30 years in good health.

CDR3 DNA sequence: TGCAGCGCCAAACGTGGGACAGATGTCTCCTACGAGCAGTACTTC. Protein sequence: CSAKRGTDVSYEQYF. The chain couples TRBV29-1 to TRBJ2-7; 7 nucleotides match TRBD1. CDR3 length: 15 amino acids. Germline assignment: CDR1 SQVTM and CDR2 ANQGSEA. V trimming: 7 bases; J trimming: 0 bases; junction bases outside the gene matches: 12.

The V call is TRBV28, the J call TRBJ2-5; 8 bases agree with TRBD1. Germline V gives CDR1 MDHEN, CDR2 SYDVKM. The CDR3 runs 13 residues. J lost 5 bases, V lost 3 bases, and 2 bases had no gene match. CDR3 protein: CASSFDRGETQYF. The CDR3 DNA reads TGTGCCAGCAGTTTCGACAGGGGCGAGACCCAGTACTTC.

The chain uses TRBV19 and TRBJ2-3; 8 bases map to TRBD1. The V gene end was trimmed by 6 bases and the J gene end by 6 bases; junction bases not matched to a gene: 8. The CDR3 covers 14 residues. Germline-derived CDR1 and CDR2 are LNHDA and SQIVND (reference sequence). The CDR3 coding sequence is TGTGCCAGTAGAATAAACAGGGGGTCTGATACGCAGTATTTT. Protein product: CASRINRGSDTQYF.

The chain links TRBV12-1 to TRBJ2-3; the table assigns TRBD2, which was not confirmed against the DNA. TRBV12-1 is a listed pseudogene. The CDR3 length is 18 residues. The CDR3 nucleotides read TGTGCCAGCAGCTTAGTCCCTAGCGGGGGGGCTTACACAGATACGCAGTATTTT. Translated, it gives CASSLVPSGGAYTDTQYF.

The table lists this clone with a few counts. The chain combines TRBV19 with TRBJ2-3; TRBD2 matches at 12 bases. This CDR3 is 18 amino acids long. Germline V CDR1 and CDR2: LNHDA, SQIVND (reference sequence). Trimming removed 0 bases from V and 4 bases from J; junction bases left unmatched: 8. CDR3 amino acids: CASSIDALTSGSADTQYF. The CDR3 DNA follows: TGTGCCAGTAGTATAGACGCCCTGACTAGCGGGAGCGCAGATACGCAGTATTTT.

Written as DNA, the CDR3 is TGTGCCAGCGCGGAACGGGGCGGTAGCAATCAGCCCCAGCATTTT. Translated: CASAERGGSNQPQHF. The chain uses TRBV7-8 and TRBJ1-5, with D possibly being TRBD1 (5 bases). The CDR3 loop spans 15 amino acids. V lost 8 bases, J lost 0 bases, and 14 bases lay in between. Per the germline V gene, CDR1 is SGHVS and CDR2 is FQNEAQ.

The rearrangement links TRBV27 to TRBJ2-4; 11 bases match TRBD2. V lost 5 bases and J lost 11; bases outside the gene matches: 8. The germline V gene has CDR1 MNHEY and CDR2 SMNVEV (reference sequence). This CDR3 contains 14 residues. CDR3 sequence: CASSPLAGVSLQYF. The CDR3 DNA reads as TGTGCCAGCAGTCCACTAGCGGGGGTCTCCCTTCAGTACTTC.

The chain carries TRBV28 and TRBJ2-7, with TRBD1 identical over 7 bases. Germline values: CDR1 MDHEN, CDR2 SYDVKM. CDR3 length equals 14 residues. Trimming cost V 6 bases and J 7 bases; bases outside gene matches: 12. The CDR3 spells CASSTFRDSREQYF. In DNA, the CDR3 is TGTGCCAGCAGCACCTTCCGGGACAGTCGAGAGCAGTACTTC. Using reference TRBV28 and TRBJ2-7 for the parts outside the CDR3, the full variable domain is DVKVTQSSRYLVKRTGEKVFLECVQDMDHENMFWYRQDPGLGLRLIYFSYDVKMKEKGDIPEGYSVSREKKERFSLILESASTNQTSMYLCASSTFRDSREQYFGPGTRLTVT.

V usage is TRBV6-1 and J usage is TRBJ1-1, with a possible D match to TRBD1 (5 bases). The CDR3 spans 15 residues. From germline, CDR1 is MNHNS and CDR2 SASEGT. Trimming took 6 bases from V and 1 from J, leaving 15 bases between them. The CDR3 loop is CASRGSIQANTEAFF. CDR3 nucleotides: TGTGCCAGCAGAGGGTCAATACAGGCGAACACTGAAGCTTTCTTT.

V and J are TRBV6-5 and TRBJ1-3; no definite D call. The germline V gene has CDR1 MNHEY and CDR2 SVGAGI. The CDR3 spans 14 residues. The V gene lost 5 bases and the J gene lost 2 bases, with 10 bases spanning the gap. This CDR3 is CASSIDGTGNTIYF. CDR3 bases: TGTGCCAGCAGTATCGACGGTACTGGAAACACCATATATTTT.

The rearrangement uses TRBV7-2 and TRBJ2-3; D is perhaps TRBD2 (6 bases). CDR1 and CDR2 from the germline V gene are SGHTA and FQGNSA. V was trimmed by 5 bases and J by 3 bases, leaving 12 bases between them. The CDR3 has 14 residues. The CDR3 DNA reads TGTGCCAGCAGCGAGCGGGCGCAGACAGATACGCAGTATTTT. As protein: CASSERAQTDTQYF.

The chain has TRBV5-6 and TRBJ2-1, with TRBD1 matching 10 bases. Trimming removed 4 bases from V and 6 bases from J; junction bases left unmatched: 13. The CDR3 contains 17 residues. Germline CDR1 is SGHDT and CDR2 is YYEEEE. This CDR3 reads CASSRDSGTGASNEQFF. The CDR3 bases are TGTGCCAGCAGCCGCGACTCCGGGACAGGGGCTAGCAATGAGCAGTTCTTC.

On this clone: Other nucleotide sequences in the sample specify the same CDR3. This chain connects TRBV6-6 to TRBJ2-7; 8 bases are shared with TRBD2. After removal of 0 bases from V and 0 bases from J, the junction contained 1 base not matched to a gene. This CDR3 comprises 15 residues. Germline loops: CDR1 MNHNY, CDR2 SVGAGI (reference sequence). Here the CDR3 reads CASSYSGGGSYEQYF. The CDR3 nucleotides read TGTGCCAGCAGTTACTCCGGGGGGGGCTCCTACGAGCAGTACTTC.

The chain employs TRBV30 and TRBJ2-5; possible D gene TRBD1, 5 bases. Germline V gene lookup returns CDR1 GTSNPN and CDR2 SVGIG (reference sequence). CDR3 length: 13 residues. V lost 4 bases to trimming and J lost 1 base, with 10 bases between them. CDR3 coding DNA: TGTGCCTGGAACCGGCAGGGCCAAGAGACCCAGTACTTC. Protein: CAWNRQGQETQYF.

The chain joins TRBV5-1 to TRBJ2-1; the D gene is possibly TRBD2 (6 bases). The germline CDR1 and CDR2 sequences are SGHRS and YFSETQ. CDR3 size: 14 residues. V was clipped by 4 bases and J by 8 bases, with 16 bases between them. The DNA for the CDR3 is TGCGCCAGCAGCACGGAGGGGCTGAACCATGAGCAGTTCTTC. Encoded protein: CASSTEGLNHEQFF.

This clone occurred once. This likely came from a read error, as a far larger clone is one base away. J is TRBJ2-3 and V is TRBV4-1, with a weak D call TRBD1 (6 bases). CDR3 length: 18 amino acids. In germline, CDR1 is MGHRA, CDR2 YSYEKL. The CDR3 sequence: CASSQDPAPIRSTGTQYF. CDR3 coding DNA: TGCGCCAGCAGCCAAGATCCAGCTCCGATAAGATCGACAGGTACGCAGTATTTT.

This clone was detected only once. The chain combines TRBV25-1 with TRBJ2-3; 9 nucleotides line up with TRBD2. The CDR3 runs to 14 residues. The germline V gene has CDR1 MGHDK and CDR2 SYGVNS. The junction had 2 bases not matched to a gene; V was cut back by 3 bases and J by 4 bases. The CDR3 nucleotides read TGTGCCAGCAGTGACACTAGCGGGCCAGATACGCAGTATTTT. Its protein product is CASSDTSGPDTQYF.

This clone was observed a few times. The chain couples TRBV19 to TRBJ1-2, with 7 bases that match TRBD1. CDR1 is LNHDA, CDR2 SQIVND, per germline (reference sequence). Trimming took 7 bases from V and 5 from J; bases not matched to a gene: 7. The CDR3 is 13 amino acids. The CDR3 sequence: CASTAGGFYGYTF. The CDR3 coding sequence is TGTGCCAGTACGGCAGGGGGGTTTTATGGCTACACCTTC.

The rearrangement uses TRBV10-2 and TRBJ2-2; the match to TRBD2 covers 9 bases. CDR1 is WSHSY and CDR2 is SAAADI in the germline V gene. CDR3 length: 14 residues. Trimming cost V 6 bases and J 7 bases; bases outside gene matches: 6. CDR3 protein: CASRASGERGELFF. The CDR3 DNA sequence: TGCGCCAGCAGGGCTAGCGGGGAGCGCGGGGAGCTGTTTTTT.

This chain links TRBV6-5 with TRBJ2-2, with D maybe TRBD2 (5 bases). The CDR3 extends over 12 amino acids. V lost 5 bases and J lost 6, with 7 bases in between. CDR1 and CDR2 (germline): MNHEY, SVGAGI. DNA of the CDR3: TGTGCCAGCAGTCCAGCGGCCGGGGAGCTGTTTTTT. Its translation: CASSPAAGELFF.

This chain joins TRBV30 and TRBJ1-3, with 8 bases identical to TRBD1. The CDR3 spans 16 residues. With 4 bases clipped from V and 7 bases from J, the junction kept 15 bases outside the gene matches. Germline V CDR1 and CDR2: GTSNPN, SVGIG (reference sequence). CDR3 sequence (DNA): TGTGCCTGGATCGTACAGGGGGGTTTAATTCGGAACACCATATATTTT. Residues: CAWIVQGGLIRNTIYF.